The 8 T cell receptor beta chains below were found in one sample sequenced in a study of blood T cell repertoires in COVID-19. The protocol was immunoSEQ multiplex PCR, while the TCRdb copy is restricted to in-frame clones and leaves out a portion. The data hold 130,000 to 150,000 clones, with 79% observed a single time. The sample taken for sequencing was peripheral blood. The receptors were sampled from a man over 45 with active or convalescent COVID-19.

The chain uses TRBV20-1 and TRBJ2-1; D unclear. Germline V gene lookup returns CDR1 DFQATT and CDR2 SNEGSKA (reference sequence). This CDR3 region has 11 residues. Deletions cut 4 bases from V and 14 bases from J, with 15 bases between. This chain's CDR3 is CSATDIPREFF. In DNA, the CDR3 is TGCAGTGCTACCGACATCCCGCGCGAGTTCTTC.

The rearrangement uses TRBV14 and TRBJ1-6, with D hard to call. This CDR3 region has 16 residues. Between the trimmed V and J ends, which lost 1 base and 0 bases, there was a span of 7 bases. CDR1 is SGHDN and CDR2 is FVKESK in the germline V gene. The CDR3 reads CASSQAGSSYNSPLHF. The CDR3 DNA follows: TGTGCCAGCAGCCAAGCGGGGAGCTCCTATAATTCACCCCTCCACTTT.

The genes are TRBV7-2 and TRBJ2-3, with D possibly being TRBD2 (5 bases). V was trimmed by 1 base and J by 4 bases, leaving 12 bases between them. There are 15 residues in the CDR3. Per germline, CDR1 SGHTA and CDR2 FQGNSA. The CDR3 DNA follows: TGTGCCAGCAGCTTAGACGGGATACGTGCAGATACGCAGTATTTT. It is translated as CASSLDGIRADTQYF.

The V call is TRBV19, the J call TRBJ2-7; TRBD1 aligns across 9 bases. The CDR3 is made up of 14 amino acids. Germline V gene lookup returns CDR1 LNHDA and CDR2 SQIVND (reference sequence). Trimming took 6 bases from V and 0 from J; bases not matched to a gene: 3. CDR3 bases: TGTGCCAGTAGACCGACAGGGGGCTCCTACGAGCAGTACTTC. Its translation is CASRPTGGSYEQYF.

For the CDR3, the DNA is TGCGCCAGCAGCCAAGAATGGGGCAGAGCCAATCAGCCCCAGCATTTT. As protein: CASSQEWGRANQPQHF. This rearrangement joins TRBV4-1 to TRBJ1-5; tentatively, D is TRBD1 (5 bases). The CDR3 contains 16 residues. Trimming left V 0 bases short and J 3 bases short, with 12 bases between. Germline V gene sequence: CDR1 MGHRA, CDR2 YSYEKL.

V gene TRBV27 combines with J gene TRBJ1-5; weak D call: TRBD1 (5 bases). Per germline, CDR1 MNHEY and CDR2 SMNVEV (reference sequence). V lost 6 bases and J 1 base, leaving 16 bases between the germline ends. CDR3 size: 16 residues. The CDR3 loop is CASRSGQIDSNQPQHF. The CDR3, as DNA: TGTGCCAGCAGGAGTGGACAAATAGACAGCAATCAGCCCCAGCATTTT.

The chain carries TRBV3-1 (or the pseudogene TRBV3-2) and TRBJ2-7, with D maybe TRBD1 (6 bases). The CDR3 has 14 residues. Trimming took 4 bases from V and 3 from J, leaving 13 bases between them. Germline V gene sequence: CDR1 LGHDT, CDR2 YNNKEL (reference sequence). The CDR3 bases are TGTGCCAGCAGCCTCCGCGTAGGGGGCTACGAGCAGTACTTC. Residues: CASSLRVGGYEQYF.

The count of this clone is one. The germline gene is not matched at one end of the junction; a read error may be the cause. Here the CDR3 reads CAWSQGGGNQPQHF. In nucleotides, the CDR3 is TGTGCCTGGAGTCAGGGCGGGGGCAACCAGCCCCAGCATTTT. The chain couples TRBV30 to TRBJ1-5, with D perhaps matching TRBD1 (6 bases). Germline CDR1 and CDR2: GTSNPN and SVGIG (reference sequence). The CDR3 contains 14 residues.